The clone carrying this T cell receptor (beta chain) was seen only once. Its antigen is currently unknown. This entry belongs to a study of vaccination effects on CD4 cells after COVID-19. Study as a whole: The post-vaccine samples were taken, at the median, 72 days after the second dose.

With the ViraFEST assay, the study expanded antigen-specific CD4+ T cells using viral peptide pools, then sequenced them. It was after more than 8 days of culture that CD4+ T cells were isolated. Participants were vaccinated with two doses of either the BNT162b2 or mRNA-1273 vaccine. General study findings and limits: The vaccine-induced clones of healthy vaccinees included only 1 of 255 that cross-reacted with common cold coronaviruses.

The method was immunoSEQ multiplex PCR; TCRdb's version includes in-frame clones alone and lacks a portion of them. Among around 30,000 clones listed, 74% were seen once. This CDR3 has 15 residues. In germline, CDR1 is SGHNT, CDR2 YENEEA. The ends lost 3 bases at V and 6 bases at J; junction bases unmatched: 6. This TCR was recovered from a human donor who received a COVID-19 vaccine. V is TRBV11-3 and J is TRBJ2-1, with TRBD1 identical over 9 bases. The sequenced sample was CD4+ T cells from PBMCs cultured with HCoV-OC43 spike peptides, obtained after COVID-19 vaccination. Subset denoted: HCoV-OC43 spike overlapping peptide pool stimulation. The CDR3: CASSFGPTGGNEQFF. Here the CDR3 DNA reads TGTGCCAGCAGCTTTGGACCGACAGGGGGCAATGAGCAGTTCTTC.